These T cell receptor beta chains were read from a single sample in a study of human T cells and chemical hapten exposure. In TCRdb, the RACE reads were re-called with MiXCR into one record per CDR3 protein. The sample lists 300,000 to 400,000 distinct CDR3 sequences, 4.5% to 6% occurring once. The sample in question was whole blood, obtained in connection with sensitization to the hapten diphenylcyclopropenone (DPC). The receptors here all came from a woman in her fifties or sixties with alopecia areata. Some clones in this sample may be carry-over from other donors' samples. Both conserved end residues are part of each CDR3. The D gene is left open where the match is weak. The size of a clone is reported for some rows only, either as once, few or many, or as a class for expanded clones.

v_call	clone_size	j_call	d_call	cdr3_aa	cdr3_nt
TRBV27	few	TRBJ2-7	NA	CASSPAGANYEQYF	TGTGCCAGCAGTCCGGCGGGGGCAAACTACGAGCAGTACTTC
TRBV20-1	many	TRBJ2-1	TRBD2	CSARSAGDIIYNEQFF	TGCAGTGCTAGAAGCGCGGGAGACATTATCTACAATGAGCAGTTCTTC
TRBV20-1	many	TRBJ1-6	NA	CSSRTGGGNSPLHF	TGCAGTTCAAGAACCGGGGGAGGTAATTCACCCCTCCACTTT
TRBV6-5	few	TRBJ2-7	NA	CASRRGSHEQYF	TGTGCCAGCAGGCGGGGTAGCCACGAGCAGTACTTC
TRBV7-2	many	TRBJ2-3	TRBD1	CASSFVQDRGGTDTQYF	TGTGCCAGCAGCTTCGTCCAGGACAGGGGGGGCACAGATACGCAGTATTTT
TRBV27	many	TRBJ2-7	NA	CASSATLYEQYF	TGTGCCAGCAGCGCAACCCTCTACGAGCAGTACTTC
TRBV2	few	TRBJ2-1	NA	CASTRRDSSNEQFF	TGTGCCAGCACCCGACGGGACTCCAGCAATGAGCAGTTCTTC
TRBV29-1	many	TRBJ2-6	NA	CSVTVSSGANVLTF	TGCAGCGTGACGGTCAGCTCTGGGGCCAACGTCCTGACTTTC
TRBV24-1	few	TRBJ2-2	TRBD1	CATSDRTGGSGELFF	TGTGCCACCAGTGACCGGACAGGGGGCTCCGGGGAGCTGTTTTTT
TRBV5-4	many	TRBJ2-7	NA	CASSLFPGADEQYF	TGTGCCAGCAGCTTGTTCCCGGGGGCGGACGAGCAGTACTTC
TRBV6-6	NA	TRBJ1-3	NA	CASSSVSLSGNTIYF	TGTGCCAGCAGTTCCGTCTCACTCTCTGGAAACACCATATATTTT
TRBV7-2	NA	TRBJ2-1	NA	CASSLGSFSNEQFF	TGTGCCAGCAGCTTAGGAAGCTTCTCGAATGAGCAGTTCTTC
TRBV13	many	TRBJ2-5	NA	CASSLGIENTGTQYF	TGTGCCAGCAGCTTAGGAATCGAGAATACAGGGACCCAGTACTTC
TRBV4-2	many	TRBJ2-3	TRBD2	CASSQHTGGVGTDTQYF	TGTGCCAGCAGCCAACACACCGGGGGGGTTGGGACAGATACGCAGTATTTT
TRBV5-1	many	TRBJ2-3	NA	CASSLARRDTQYF	TGCGCCAGCAGCTTGGCCAGGAGAGATACGCAGTATTTT
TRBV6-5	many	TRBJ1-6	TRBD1	CASSFKQGAAHNSPLHF	TGTGCCAGCAGTTTCAAACAGGGGGCCGCTCATAATTCACCCCTCCACTTT
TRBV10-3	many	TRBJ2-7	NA	CAISESGNEQYF	TGTGCCATCAGTGAGTCTGGGAACGAGCAGTACTTC
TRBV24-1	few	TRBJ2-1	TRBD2	CATSDKLAGINEQFF	TGTGCCACCAGTGATAAACTAGCGGGAATCAATGAGCAGTTCTTC
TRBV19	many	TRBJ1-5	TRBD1	CASTRDRGSFTQHF	TGTGCCAGTACCCGGGACAGGGGGTCGTTTACCCAGCATTTT
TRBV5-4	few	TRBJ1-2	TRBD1	CASSLTGGSGYTF	TGTGCCAGCAGCTTAACAGGGGGCTCAGGCTACACCTTC
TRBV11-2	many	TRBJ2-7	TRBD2	CASSPGLGDYEQYF	TGTGCCAGCAGCCCCGGACTAGGGGACTACGAGCAGTACTTC
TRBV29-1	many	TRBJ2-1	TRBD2	CSVAGGAGGPREQFF	TGCAGCGTCGCAGGTGGAGCGGGAGGGCCGCGTGAGCAGTTCTTC
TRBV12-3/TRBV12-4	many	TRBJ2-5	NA	CASSLSWPAETQYF	TGTGCCAGCAGTTTGTCTTGGCCCGCAGAGACCCAGTACTTC
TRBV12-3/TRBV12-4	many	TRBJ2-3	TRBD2	CASSLFRGGPDTQYF	TGTGCCAGCAGTTTATTCCGGGGGGGCCCAGATACGCAGTATTTT
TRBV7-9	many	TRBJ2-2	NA	CASSRGRGGRTGELFF	TGTGCCAGCAGCCGCGGCAGGGGGGGAAGAACCGGGGAGCTGTTTTTT
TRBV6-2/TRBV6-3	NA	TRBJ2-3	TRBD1	CASRIQGPDTQYF	TGTGCCAGCAGGATACAGGGGCCAGATACGCAGTATTTT
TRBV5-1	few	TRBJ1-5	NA	CASSSDGSSNQPQHF	TGCGCCAGCAGCTCCGACGGGTCTAGCAATCAGCCCCAGCATTTT
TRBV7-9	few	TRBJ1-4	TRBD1	CASSPTRTGGEKLFF	TGTGCCAGCAGCCCTACCCGGACAGGAGGTGAAAAACTGTTTTTT
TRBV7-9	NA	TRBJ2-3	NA	CASSVTGFPVRHTDTQYF	TGTGCCAGCAGCGTAACAGGGTTCCCGGTTCGGCACACAGATACGCAGTATTTT
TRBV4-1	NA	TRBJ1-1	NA	CASSQEGDATTANTEAFF	TGCGCCAGCAGCCAAGAGGGGGACGCTACTACGGCGAACACTGAAGCTTTCTTT
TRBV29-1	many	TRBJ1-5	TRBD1	CSVTGTGGNLGNQPQHF	TGCAGCGTTACCGGGACAGGGGGGAATTTGGGCAATCAGCCCCAGCATTTT
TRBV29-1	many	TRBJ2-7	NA	CSVTMRLEGRYEQYF	TGCAGCGTAACGATGAGACTAGAGGGGCGTTACGAGCAGTACTTC
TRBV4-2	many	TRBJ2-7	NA	CASSQDPLDYEQYF	TGTGCCAGCAGCCAAGATCCCCTAGACTACGAGCAGTACTTC
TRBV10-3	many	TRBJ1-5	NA	CAISGTDNQPQHF	TGTGCCATCAGTGGGACGGACAATCAGCCCCAGCATTTT
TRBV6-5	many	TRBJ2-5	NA	CASSRRASKETQYF	TGTGCCAGCAGTCGCCGGGCCTCTAAGGAGACCCAGTACTTC
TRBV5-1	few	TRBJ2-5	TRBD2	CASSSSTSGGQETQYF	TGCGCCAGCAGCTCGTCGACTAGCGGGGGGCAAGAGACCCAGTACTTC
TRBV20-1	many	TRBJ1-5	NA	CSASQGNQPQHF	TGCAGTGCTAGCCAGGGTAACCAGCCCCAGCATTTT
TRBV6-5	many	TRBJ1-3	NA	CASGPSRRGNTIYF	TGTGCCAGCGGCCCCAGCCGGCGTGGAAACACCATATATTTT
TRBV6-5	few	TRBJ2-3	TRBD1	CASRGGQGVNTDTQYF	TGTGCCAGCAGGGGCGGACAGGGGGTGAACACAGATACGCAGTATTTT
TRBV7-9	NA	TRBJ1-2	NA	CASSSDLQLYGYTF	TGTGCCAGCAGCTCAGATCTACAGCTCTATGGCTACACCTTC
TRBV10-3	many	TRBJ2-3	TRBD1	CAISESRQGISDTQYF	TGTGCCATCAGTGAGTCTCGACAGGGTATTTCAGATACGCAGTATTTT
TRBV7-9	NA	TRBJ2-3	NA	CASSLGSSQGTDTQYF	TGTGCCAGCAGCTTGGGTAGCTCTCAAGGCACAGATACGCAGTATTTT
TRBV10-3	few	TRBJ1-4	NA	CAISAGGGGEEKLFF	TGTGCCATCAGCGCCGGGGGGGGCGGAGAGGAAAAACTGTTTTTT
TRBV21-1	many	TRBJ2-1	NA	CASSSRRDTGDEQFF	TGTGCCAGCAGCTCCCGACGGGACACCGGGGATGAGCAGTTCTTC
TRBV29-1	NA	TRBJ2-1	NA	CSGNGGVNEQFF	TGCAGCGGTAACGGAGGGGTCAATGAGCAGTTCTTC
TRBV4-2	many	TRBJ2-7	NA	CASSQEIDGLHEQYF	TGTGCCAGCAGCCAAGAGATAGACGGACTCCACGAGCAGTACTTC
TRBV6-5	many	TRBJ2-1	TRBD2	CASNPSGGGNEQFF	TGTGCCAGCAATCCCAGCGGGGGTGGGAATGAGCAGTTCTTC
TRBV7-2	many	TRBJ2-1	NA	CASSLALGGGNEQFF	TGTGCCAGCAGCTTAGCTTTGGGGGGCGGAAATGAGCAGTTCTTC
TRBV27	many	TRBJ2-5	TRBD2	CATSGLAGPGTQYF	TGTGCCACCTCGGGACTAGCGGGCCCCGGGACCCAGTACTTC
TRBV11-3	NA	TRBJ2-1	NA	CASSLDLKGSQFF	TGTGCCAGCAGCTTAGATCTGAAAGGGTCCCAGTTCTTC
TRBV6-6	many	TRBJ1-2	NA	CASTLGGAYTF	TGTGCCAGCACCCTAGGCGGAGCCTACACCTTC
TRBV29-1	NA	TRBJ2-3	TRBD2	CSADPTSGIYDTQYF	TGCAGCGCAGACCCGACTAGCGGGATATATGATACGCAGTATTTT
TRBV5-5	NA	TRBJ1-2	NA	CASSLRPTEYYGYTF	TGTGCCAGCAGCTTGCGCCCGACAGAATACTATGGCTACACCTTC
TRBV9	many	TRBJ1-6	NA	CASSVRGNPNSPLHF	TGTGCCAGCAGCGTTAGGGGGAATCCGAATTCACCCCTCCACTTT
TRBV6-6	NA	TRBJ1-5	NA	CAWGNQPQHF	TGTGCCTGGGGGAATCAGCCCCAGCATTTT